This T cell receptor (beta chain) emerged from a study of blood T cell repertoires in COVID-19. On the study more broadly: T cells, B-cell-depleted T cells, or PBMCs supplied cDNA or gDNA.

Symptom resolution, clearance, or two negative PCRs marked donors in Cohort 3 as recovered. Produced via immunoSEQ multiplex PCR; TCRdb's table is partial and in-frame only. The sample lists about 160,000 clones; 75% to 85% were seen once. The CDR3 has 14 amino acids. The germline V gene has CDR1 GTSNPN and CDR2 SVGIG (reference sequence). V lost 4 bases and J lost 5, with 17 bases in between. The clonotype originates from a man aged 40-49 years who had recovered from COVID-19. The chain links TRBV30 to TRBJ1-1; D is ambiguous. Sequencing was carried out using PBMCs or T cells enriched from blood (not recorded which). As DNA, the CDR3 is TGTGCCTGGAATCGAGGAAACGGTGGGACTGAAGCTTTCTTT. Translation gives CAWNRGNGGTEAFF.